A selection of T cell receptor beta chains follows, all from one sample in a study of patients and donors after allogeneic stem cell transplantation. Each CDR3 protein gets one entry after TCRdb re-called the RT-PCR reads with MiXCR. The repertoire has about 960,000 distinct CDR3 sequences, around 17% of them found once; the top ten carry around 6%. Sample: blood, either unsorted or a sorted T cell fraction (not recorded which). These receptors were taken from a human donor who was either an allogeneic HSCT recipient or a stem cell or donor lymphocyte infusion donor (not recorded which). It is not recorded whose cells these are; they may come from a transplant donor. Each CDR3 is given without its conserved first and last residue. D genes are given only for firm matches.

j_gene: TRBJ2-3
v_gene: TRBV5-1
d_gene: .
CDR3aa: ASSLGSSWVTDTQY

j_gene: TRBJ2-7
v_gene: TRBV15
d_gene: TRBD1
CDR3aa: ATSRDSIGTGGLFYEQY

j_gene: TRBJ2-5
v_gene: TRBV4-2
d_gene: .
CDR3aa: ASSLRHEETQY

j_gene: TRBJ2-5
v_gene: TRBV5-1
d_gene: .
CDR3aa: ASSLARTAQETQY

j_gene: TRBJ2-7
v_gene: TRBV19
d_gene: TRBD2
CDR3aa: ASSSVASGTYEQY

j_gene: TRBJ1-1
v_gene: TRBV11-2
d_gene: TRBD1
CDR3aa: ASSALQGEAEAF

j_gene: TRBJ1-2
v_gene: TRBV25-1
d_gene: .
CDR3aa: ASSELKDGYT

j_gene: TRBJ1-5
v_gene: TRBV2
d_gene: .
CDR3aa: ASSDQGGVANQPQH

j_gene: TRBJ2-5
v_gene: TRBV9
d_gene: .
CDR3aa: ASSVGPRETQY

j_gene: TRBJ2-5
v_gene: TRBV5-8
d_gene: .
CDR3aa: ASSYYSGTKETQY

j_gene: TRBJ2-4
v_gene: TRBV29-1
d_gene: TRBD2
CDR3aa: SVVAGGNIQY

j_gene: TRBJ1-2
v_gene: TRBV5-1
d_gene: TRBD1
CDR3aa: ASSFTGTGGDYGYT

j_gene: TRBJ2-1
v_gene: TRBV6-5
d_gene: TRBD2
CDR3aa: ASSYGTSGGRRNEQF

j_gene: TRBJ2-1
v_gene: TRBV14
d_gene: TRBD2
CDR3aa: ASSHPSGVPYNEQF

j_gene: TRBJ1-1
v_gene: TRBV3-1
d_gene: .
CDR3aa: ASSQDTGSNTEAF

j_gene: TRBJ1-2
v_gene: TRBV29-1
d_gene: .
CDR3aa: SVQVPPNYGYT

j_gene: TRBJ2-3
v_gene: TRBV29-1
d_gene: .
CDR3aa: SVEEASTDTQY

j_gene: TRBJ2-7
v_gene: TRBV7-9
d_gene: TRBD1
CDR3aa: ASSEGQGFYEQY

j_gene: TRBJ2-7
v_gene: TRBV9
d_gene: .
CDR3aa: ASSDGDSYEQY

j_gene: TRBJ2-7
v_gene: TRBV5-5
d_gene: .
CDR3aa: ASTLDTRPAYEQY

j_gene: TRBJ1-3
v_gene: TRBV9
d_gene: TRBD1
CDR3aa: ASSPGQGAVGNTIY

j_gene: TRBJ2-7
v_gene: TRBV4-1
d_gene: TRBD2
CDR3aa: ASSQATSRRVYEQY

j_gene: TRBJ2-3
v_gene: TRBV24-1
d_gene: TRBD2
CDR3aa: ATSDRGVRTDTQY

j_gene: TRBJ2-3
v_gene: TRBV29-1
d_gene: TRBD2
CDR3aa: SVQLAGGPTDTQY

j_gene: TRBJ1-1
v_gene: TRBV6-5
d_gene: TRBD1
CDR3aa: ASSYGQGTVSLGAF

j_gene: TRBJ2-7
v_gene: TRBV6-2/TRBV6-3
d_gene: .
CDR3aa: ASSSPSESYEQY

j_gene: TRBJ2-5
v_gene: TRBV9
d_gene: .
CDR3aa: ASSVDTRQETQY

j_gene: TRBJ2-7
v_gene: TRBV18
d_gene: .
CDR3aa: ASSLSYGHSSYEQY

j_gene: TRBJ1-1
v_gene: TRBV24-1
d_gene: .
CDR3aa: ATRGESNTEAF

j_gene: TRBJ2-7
v_gene: TRBV20-1
d_gene: .
CDR3aa: SAKNPTSRYEQY